This T cell receptor (beta chain) came from a study of T cells after yellow fever vaccination. General study results and limits: Post-booster samples contained most primary-vaccination clones (approximately 97% CD4, about 90% CD8).

MiXCR, run by TCRdb on the 5' RACE reads, gives a single entry per CDR3 protein. The sample has 300,000 to 400,000 distinct CDR3 sequences, around 6.5% seen once. Concerning this clonotype: Its antigen is unknown.

The CDR3 length is 13 residues. Trimming took off 6 bases at V and 11 bases at J, with 17 bases between the two ends. Here the sequenced sample was PBMCs, taken 5 days after the yellow fever booster vaccination. This rearrangement joins TRBV12-3 or TRBV12-4 to TRBJ2-1, with a possible D match to TRBD2 (5 bases). The origin of this receptor is a man aged 25 to 45 who received the YFV17D yellow fever vaccine. As DNA, the CDR3 is TGTGCCAGCAGCCTGGACTGGCAAAATCAGCAGTTCTTC. Its translation: CASSLDWQNQQFF.